Each of the 10 T cell receptor beta chains below was sequenced from the same sample in a study of shared clonotypes between healthy human individuals. Measured with immunoSEQ multiplex PCR; TCRdb has only the in-frame clones, and not every one. This table holds hundreds of thousands of clones, 60% to 75% found once. Sequenced input: memory CD4+ T cells sorted from blood. As to subset: CD45RA-negative fraction. Receptors originate from a woman aged 25-40 years in good health.

This clone occurred a few times. The gene calls are TRBV5-1 and TRBJ1-2; no clear D gene. V was shortened by 4 bases and J by 9 bases, with 13 bases between the two germline ends. The CDR3 extends over 12 amino acids. In germline, CDR1 is SGHRS, CDR2 YFSETQ. The CDR3 sequence is CASSPDICCYTF. The DNA for the CDR3 is TGCGCCAGCAGCCCTGACATATGCTGCTACACCTTC. Full variable domain (rest looked up from reference TRBV5-1 and TRBJ1-2): KAGVTQTPRYLIKTRGQQVTLSCSPISGHRSVSWYQQTPGQGLQFLFEYFSETQRNKGNFPGRFSGRQFSNSRSEMNVSTLELGDSALYLCASSPDICCYTFGSGTRLTVV.

The gene calls are TRBV21-1 and TRBJ2-5; the table's D call, TRBD1, has no DNA check behind it. TRBV21-1 is a recognized pseudogene. The length of the CDR3 is 14 residues. The CDR3, as DNA: TGTGCCAGCAGCCTTCTTGGGGGCGACGAGACCCAGTACTTC. Its protein is CASSLLGGDETQYF.

J is TRBJ1-1 and V is TRBV7-2; 9 bases line up with TRBD1. The germline V gene has CDR1 SGHTA and CDR2 FQGNSA. The CDR3 spans 15 residues. V shed 5 bases and J 4 bases; nucleotides not matched to a gene: 8. This CDR3 reads CASSPSGQGFTEAFF. CDR3 nucleotide sequence: TGTGCCAGCAGCCCCTCCGGACAGGGGTTCACTGAAGCTTTCTTT.

The chain joins TRBV2 to TRBJ2-1, with D tentatively TRBD2 (5 bases). This CDR3 has 13 amino acids. Trimming left V 6 bases short and J 3 bases short, with 9 bases between. Germline CDR1 reads SNHLY; CDR2 reads FYNNEI. The CDR3 nucleotides read TGTGCCAGCAGGGGAGCACTCTACAATGAGCAGTTCTTC. Translation: CASRGALYNEQFF. The full variable domain, with the rest looked up from reference TRBV2 and TRBJ2-1, is EPEVTQTPSHQVTQMGQEVILRCVPISNHLYFYWYRQILGQKVEFLVSFYNNEISEKSEIFDDQFSVERPDGSNFTLKIRSTKLEDSAMYFCASRGALYNEQFFGPGTRLTVL.

In this sample, this clone turned up a few times. V and J are TRBV2 and TRBJ2-1, with D perhaps TRBD1 or TRBD2 (5 bases each). Trimming shortened V by 8 bases and J by 12 bases, and 20 bases separated the two germline ends. Germline V CDR1 and CDR2: SNHLY, FYNNEI. The CDR3 sequence is 13 residues long. The CDR3 sequence is CASESAGTNGQFF. The CDR3 coding sequence is TGTGCCAGCGAATCGGCAGGGACCAACGGGCAGTTCTTC.

V is TRBV14 and J is TRBJ2-7; D remains ambiguous. The CDR3 is 15 amino acids. The germline CDR1 and CDR2 sequences are SGHDN and FVKESK. V gave up 0 bases and J gave up 2 bases, with 11 bases separating them. The CDR3 loop is CASSQDPRPTYEQYF. CDR3 DNA: TGTGCCAGCAGCCAAGACCCTCGTCCTACCTACGAGCAGTACTTC.

This clone showed up just a few times. The chain uses TRBV30 and TRBJ2-1; D might be TRBD1 (6 bases). The CDR3 runs 14 residues. V was pared by 4 bases and J by 3 bases, with 13 bases between. The germline V gene encodes CDR1 GTSNPN and CDR2 SVGIG (reference sequence). CDR3 protein: CAWKAGTNYNEQFF. The DNA of the CDR3 is TGTGCCTGGAAGGCCGGGACAAACTACAATGAGCAGTTCTTC. Drawing the rest from reference TRBV30 and TRBJ2-1, the complete variable domain is SQTIHQWPATLVQPVGSPLSLECTVEGTSNPNLYWYRQAAGRGLQLLFYSVGIGQISSEVPQNLSASRPQDRQFILSSKKLLLSDSGFYLCAWKAGTNYNEQFFGPGTRLTVL.

This clone was counted only a few times. The rearrangement uses TRBV7-8 and TRBJ2-7, with D possibly TRBD2 on 6 matching bases. This CDR3 contains 16 residues. Germline V gene data show CDR1 as SGHVS and CDR2 as FQNEAQ. V lost 3 bases and J lost 2, with 17 bases in between. CDR3 in amino acids: CASSFRAGGIAYEQYF. The DNA for the CDR3 is TGTGCCAGCAGCTTCAGGGCGGGCGGGATAGCCTACGAGCAGTACTTC.

This CDR3 reads CAISVTGRSSGANVLTF. DNA for the CDR3: TGTGCCATCAGTGTAACAGGTCGGAGCTCTGGGGCCAACGTCCTGACTTTC. V and J are TRBV10-3 and TRBJ2-6, with D possibly TRBD1 on 5 matching bases. V lost 4 bases to trimming and J lost 0 bases, with 13 bases between them. CDR1 and CDR2 from the germline V gene are ENHRY and SYGVKD. The CDR3 sequence is 17 residues long.

The chain has TRBV27 and TRBJ1-1, with D hard to call. The CDR3 runs to 15 residues. V was pared by 0 bases and J by 7 bases, with 15 bases between. Germline CDR1 and CDR2: MNHEY and SMNVEV (reference sequence). CDR3 amino acids: CASSLSWVQAGEAFF. CDR3 nucleotide sequence: TGTGCCAGCAGTTTATCTTGGGTACAAGCCGGTGAAGCTTTCTTT.